This T cell receptor beta chain emerged from a study of OX40 agonist ivuxolimab in advanced cancers. Looking at the study overall: Among those enrolled, mean age was approximately 60 years (range about 23 to 90) and less than 90% were male. Study-wide results and limits: Some of the nonresponding patients also showed low levels of normalized T-cell clonal expansion.

This clone appeared a single time. Its target is unknown. This CDR3 has 15 amino acids. V trimming: 0 bases; J trimming: 2 bases; junction bases outside the gene matches: 4. Measured with immunoSEQ multiplex PCR; TCRdb has only the in-frame clones, and not every one. The table shows about 82,000 clones, with around 90% occurring only once. This clonotype was obtained from an adult with an advanced solid tumor such as melanoma, head and neck, liver or kidney cancer. The rearrangement links TRBV5-3 to TRBJ2-7, with 8 bases matching TRBD2. TRBV5-3 is placed among ORFs of uncertain function. Sequencing was performed on CD4+ or CD8+ T cells sorted from blood, taken in a trial of the OX40 agonist ivuxolimab. CDR3 region: CARSLGGRTTYEQYF. The CDR3 coding sequence is TGTGCCAGAAGCTTGGGCGGGAGGACCACCTACGAGCAGTACTTC.